The TCR beta chain under discussion was sequenced for a study of T cell repertoires in cytomegalovirus infection. Across the study: HLA-B-restricted CMV epitopes that are well studied were used alongside recently identified HLA-C-restricted ones.

Regarding this clonotype: The target antigen is unknown.

TCRdb processed the reads anew with MiXCR; each CDR3 protein has one entry. The repertoire consists of 250,000 to 400,000 distinct CDR3 sequences, with about 25% occurring once and the leading ten covering 10% to 15%. This CDR3 contains 15 residues. Trimming removed 5 bases at V and 0 bases at J, with 13 bases between. In germline, CDR1 is SGHTA, CDR2 FQGNSA. Specimen: cultured PBMCs, collected from culture after CMV antigen stimulation. The sequence was obtained from a human donor in good health (CMV status not recorded). Some clones in this sample may be carry-over from other donors' samples. J is TRBJ1-2 and V is TRBV7-2; D call uncertain. CDR3: CASSPRVRANYGYTF. The CDR3 DNA reads as TGTGCCAGCAGCCCTCGGGTCCGAGCTAACTATGGCTACACCTTC.